What follows describes a single T cell receptor beta chain. Antigen: not known. The data stem from a study of T-cell reconstitution after alpha-beta-depleted transplantation in children. The study, taken as a whole, reports: A year had passed since transplant, and T-cell counts and diversity by then came mostly from newly produced T cells.

For TCRbeta, the library was prepared with unique molecular identifiers. MiXCR, run by TCRdb on the PCR reads, gives a single entry per CDR3 protein. The sample yields 450,000 to 600,000 distinct CDR3 sequences, 10% seen once. Per the germline V gene, CDR1 is SGHTA and CDR2 is FQGNSA. The CDR3 extends over 13 amino acids. V dropped 5 bases and J dropped 6 bases, with 14 bases sitting between them. The sequencing used PBMCs, collected before TCRalphabeta/CD19-depleted stem cell transplant. This sequence was found in a child under 10 years old with inherited bone marrow failure, due to receive a stem cell transplant. J is TRBJ2-7 and V is TRBV7-2; a possible D gene is TRBD2 (5 bases). In DNA, the CDR3 is TGTGCCAGCAGCGCCCAGCTGAGCGGCGAGCAGTACTTC. Its protein is CASSAQLSGEQYF.